This T cell receptor (beta chain) was captured in a study of shared clonotypes between healthy human individuals. Study-wide results and limits: Represented diversity, genetic and exposure-history alike, was limited by few donors. Sequencing depth was a factor that was expected to affect clonotype sharing among donors. All-four-donor shared clonotypes had higher generation probabilities than non-shared clonotypes did.

Every one of the donors was a Caucasian adult that lived in Nashville, Tennessee. TCRdb's table, derived via immunoSEQ multiplex PCR, lists solely in-frame clones and lacks some. The sample comprises about 2.4 million clones, over 85% of which are singletons, and around 0.14% rests with the top ten. About this clone: As yet, its antigen is unknown.

The TCR originated in a man aged 18 to 29 in good health. Material: naive CD4+ T cells sorted from blood. Described subset: CD45RA+ positively selected.

CDR3 residues: CASYGVSPGHMEIQNTEAFF. CDR3 nucleotides: TGCGCCAGCTACGGCGTATCACCGGGACATATGGAAATACAGAACACTGAAGCTTTCTTT. The chain uses TRBV4-1 and TRBJ1-1; D may be TRBD1 (6 bases). Germline CDR1 and CDR2: MGHRA and YSYEKL. The V gene lost 8 bases and the J gene lost 1 base, with 32 bases spanning the gap. The length of the CDR3 is 20 residues.